This TCR beta chain was identified during a study of regulatory T cells in long-lasting Graves disease. The CDR3 length is 16 residues. Germline CDR1 is SGHRS and CDR2 is YFSETQ. V gave up 0 bases and J gave up 8 bases, with 18 bases separating them. Libraries of TCR beta came from iRepertoire HTBI primers plus Arm-PCR of CDR3 regions. TCRdb re-called the multiplex PCR reads through MiXCR, storing one row per CDR3 protein. The data show roughly 500,000 distinct CDR3 sequences, roughly 13% seen once. In its sample, this clonotype was seen many times. The target antigen is unknown. Specified time point: newly diagnosed GD, antithyroid drugs for less than 3 months. There was RNA extracted from PBMCs, and the TCR library was made from it. The study's findings and limits: Compared with new cases, persistent Graves' patients showed reduced TCR diversity.

The data also belong to a second study, concerning T cells in Graves' hyperthyroidism and ophthalmopathy. From that report: In the blood, most expanded thyroid clonotypes above 0.001 appeared as well.

The chain recombines TRBV5-1 with TRBJ2-1; D call uncertain. The source is a man younger than 45 with Graves disease. The material was peripheral blood mononuclear cells (PBMCs), obtained at new diagnosis, from a patient treated with antithyroid drugs. The CDR3 sequence: CASSLVFLMPGYEQFF. The CDR3 bases are TGCGCCAGCAGCTTGGTTTTCTTGATGCCTGGGTATGAGCAGTTCTTC.